One sample yielded the 2 T cell receptor beta chains listed below, sequenced in a study of blood T cell repertoires in COVID-19. Measured with immunoSEQ multiplex PCR; TCRdb has only the in-frame clones, and not every one. In the table there are 110,000 to 150,000 clones, approximately 80% of which are singletons. The source material was PBMCs or T cells enriched from blood (not recorded which). Receptor source: a woman aged 40 to 50 who had recovered from COVID-19.

CDR3 protein: CASSIAVGAGRDEQFF. For the CDR3, the DNA is TGTGCCAGTAGTATAGCGGTAGGGGCAGGGAGGGATGAGCAGTTCTTC. The gene calls are TRBV19 and TRBJ2-1; 7 positions match TRBD2. CDR1 LNHDA and CDR2 SQIVND come from the germline V gene (reference sequence). There are 16 residues in the CDR3. The J segment lost 8 bases and the V segment lost 1 base, leaving 11 bases of the junction unmatched.

The V gene is TRBV12-5, the J gene TRBJ1-6; TRBD1 is a possible D gene (6 bases). The germline gives CDR1 LGHNT, CDR2 FRNRAP. This CDR3 spans 17 amino acids. With 7 bases removed from V and 0 bases from J, the gap between germline ends came to 16 bases. The CDR3 region has the DNA TGTGCTAGTGCCCCCGACAGGACAAGCTCCTATAATTCACCCCTCCACTTT. Its translation is CASAPDRTSSYNSPLHF.